Listed below are T cell receptor beta chains from one sample, sequenced in a study of shared clonotypes between healthy human individuals. Method: immunoSEQ multiplex PCR; TCRdb's copy keeps in-frame clones and lacks some. This table holds more than 600,000 clones, about 92% found once. Sequences were obtained from naive CD8+ T cells sorted from blood. The receptors stem from a young man in good health. Both conserved end residues are part of each CDR3.

j_call v_call cdr3_aa
TRBJ1-2 TRBV6-5 CASGDGYTF
TRBJ2-2 TRBV9 CASSGSEDTGELFF
TRBJ1-1 TRBV7-9 CASSKNPNTEAFF
TRBJ2-1 TRBV27 CASTPTGATTEQFF
TRBJ2-5 TRBV5-6 CASTSGGLETQYF
TRBJ2-5 TRBV7-8 CASSELSIYRQETQYF
TRBJ2-7 TRBV28 CASSPPSIYEQYF
TRBJ2-1 TRBV10-2 CASSDRTSGYNEQFF
TRBJ2-3 TRBV14 CASSLKREGLTDTQYF
TRBJ2-2 TRBV5-4 CASSRVGAKRTGELFF
TRBJ1-2 TRBV30 CAWSPMGVGYTF
TRBJ2-5 TRBV28 CASSLGTGSTQYF
TRBJ1-1 TRBV5-3 CARSPPHQSGAFF
TRBJ2-5 TRBV7-9 CASSSSTRQETQYF
TRBJ2-1 TRBV30 CAWIDGGYNEQFF
TRBJ1-2 TRBV14 CASSQEGERGYGYTF
TRBJ1-1 TRBV28 CASSHALMAKNTEAFF
TRBJ2-5 TRBV21-1 CASSKWETQYF
TRBJ2-7 TRBV11-2 CASSLGVSGAGEQYF
TRBJ2-7 TRBV5-4 CASSSDMGRTYEQYF
TRBJ2-1 TRBV7-9 CASSLVGPKTYNEQFF
TRBJ1-2 TRBV7-9 CASSHRGQGVTGYTF
TRBJ1-5 TRBV30 CAWTIGTASNQPQHF
TRBJ2-7 TRBV28 CATQGLSYEQYF
TRBJ2-1 TRBV27 CASSLVGSAYNEQFF
TRBJ2-1 TRBV28 CASSLWVGTSGRDEQFF
TRBJ2-7 TRBV28 CASSLRLAGGQYEQYF
TRBJ2-2 TRBV28 CASSFEYYGAGNTGELFF
TRBJ2-7 TRBV7-7 CASSLGQGSSYEQYF
TRBJ1-4 TRBV19 CASNLRERNEKLFF
TRBJ2-7 TRBV18 CASSPGDEQYF
TRBJ2-1 TRBV7-9 CASSRGLAGVGEQFF
TRBJ2-7 TRBV6-6 CASSPRTRVEQYF
TRBJ2-1 TRBV27 CASSLGIAGYNEQFF
TRBJ1-1 TRBV7-9 CASSSISEAFF
TRBJ2-1 TRBV7-9 CASSTVTTYNEQFF
TRBJ2-1 TRBV29-1 CSVEGEAGHYNEQFF
TRBJ2-1 TRBV27 CASAIGGSYNEQFF
TRBJ2-1 TRBV7-6 CASSLEGHLNAYNEQFF
TRBJ2-1 TRBV7-8 CASSLWSRDRDEQFF
TRBJ1-5 TRBV28 CASSIYRGGQPQHF
TRBJ2-3 TRBV10-3 CAISDRSGDTQYF
TRBJ2-5 TRBV27 CASSLLGGLQETQYF
TRBJ2-7 TRBV18 CASSRTGEATYEQYF
TRBJ2-7 TRBV28 CASSLEGKLLYEQYF
TRBJ2-1 TRBV11-2 CASSLAVPSGYNEQFF
TRBJ2-1 TRBV4-1 CASSQEELAGGEQFF
TRBJ1-2 TRBV29-1 CSVRGGQSYGYTF
TRBJ2-3 TRBV28 CASSVAGGPGTDTQYF
TRBJ2-7 TRBV4-3 CASSQDGGLVNEQYF
TRBJ2-1 TRBV5-4 CASSFLLAGASYNEQFF